This passage covers 2 T cell receptor beta chains from one sample sequenced in a study of cytomegalovirus exposure and HLA in healthy donors. TCRdb's table, derived via immunoSEQ multiplex PCR, lists solely in-frame clones and lacks some. The sample lists 150,000 to 160,000 clones; about 86% were seen once. The sequencing sample was made of PBMCs. The receptors originated from a human donor in good health.

In its sample, this clone was seen once. V usage is TRBV6-5 and J usage is TRBJ2-1, with D perhaps matching TRBD2 (6 bases). The V gene's germline CDR1 is MNHEY and CDR2 SVGAGI. The V and J ends lost 5 bases and 7 bases respectively, with 15 bases between them. The CDR3 is made up of 14 amino acids. The CDR3 protein is CASSESGVKNEQFF. The DNA of the CDR3 is TGTGCCAGCAGTGAATCGGGAGTAAAGAATGAGCAGTTCTTC.

The V call is TRBV5-1, the J call TRBJ2-1; D unclear. CDR1 and CDR2 from the germline V gene are SGHRS and YFSETQ. Trimming took 1 base from V and 8 from J, leaving 7 bases between them. This CDR3 comprises 12 residues. In DNA, the CDR3 is TGCGCCAGCAGCTTGATCCGGGATGAGCAGTTCTTC. Encoded protein: CASSLIRDEQFF.